The sequence of this TCR beta chain was determined in a study of T cell responses to AZD1222 COVID-19 vaccine. Concerning this clone itself: Its antigen is still unknown.

Study results and caveats: Repertoire sampling happened only post peak T cell response. The donor cohort was predominantly white British with a female majority, and clonal diversity may have been underestimated. With two AZD1222 doses given, Spike-specific TCR breadth and depth both rose.

TCRdb's table, derived via immunoSEQ multiplex PCR, lists solely in-frame clones and lacks some. The sample yields around 200,000 clones, approximately 95% seen once. The TCR was taken from an adult who received the MenACWY meningococcal vaccine as a control. Sequencing used peripheral blood, obtained 28 days after the second dose of the MenACWY control vaccine.

Here the CDR3 reads CASSIMEGEGYTF. Here the CDR3 DNA reads TGTGCCAGTAGTATCATGGAGGGAGAGGGCTACACCTTC. The chain has TRBV19 and TRBJ1-2; D is unclear. The V gene lost 3 bases and the J gene lost 8 bases, with 13 bases spanning the gap. There are 13 residues in the CDR3. Germline V lookup: CDR1 LNHDA, CDR2 SQIVND (reference sequence).